The sequence of this TCR beta chain was determined in a study of blood T cell repertoires in COVID-19. Participants, about 18 to 95 years old, spanned approximately 25 US areas. Membership in each cohort depended on participant-reported clinical history. The germline V and J ends were trimmed by 0 bases and 3 bases, with 8 bases remaining between them. CDR1 is MGHRA, CDR2 YSYEKL, per germline. CDR3 length: 15 amino acids. Sequencing used immunoSEQ multiplex PCR; TCRdb keeps in-frame clones, though not all of them. The sample consists of around 250,000 clones, 82% of them appearing once. This clone was detected only a few times.

V is TRBV4-1 and J is TRBJ2-2; D is uncertain. Material for sequencing was PBMCs or T cells enriched from blood (not recorded which). This clonotype originated in a man aged 40-50 years who had been exposed to COVID-19. The CDR3 nucleotides are TGCGCCAGCAGCCAAGATTCGGGTTACACCGGGGAGCTGTTTTTT. Translated: CASSQDSGYTGELFF.